This passage covers 4 T cell receptor beta chains from one sample sequenced in a study of T cell responses to AZD1222 COVID-19 vaccine. TCRdb keeps only in-frame clones here, not all; method: immunoSEQ multiplex PCR. The table shows about 150,000 clones, with more than 75% occurring only once. Source: peripheral blood, taken on day 0 of AZD1222 vaccination. The receptors stem from an adult in good health.

The V and J genes are TRBV6-5 and TRBJ1-3; TRBD1 matches 8 bases. This CDR3 spans 15 amino acids. The V gene's germline CDR1 is MNHEY and CDR2 SVGAGI. The J segment lost 2 bases and the V segment lost 6 bases, leaving 6 bases of the junction unmatched. CDR3 nucleotides: TGTGCCAGCAGATGGCAGGGGGCAACTGGAAACACCATATATTTT. Residues: CASRWQGATGNTIYF.

The V call is TRBV7-3, the J call TRBJ1-6; TRBD1 might be the D (5 bases). The CDR3 runs 14 residues. Germline V gene lookup returns CDR1 SGHTA and CDR2 FQGTGA. Trimming removed 2 bases from V and 10 bases from J, with 12 bases in between. The CDR3 reads CASSLHGAGSPLHF. CDR3 sequence (DNA): TGTGCCAGCAGCTTACATGGGGCGGGCTCACCCCTCCACTTT. The full variable domain, completed using reference TRBV7-3 and TRBJ1-6, is GAGVSQTPSNKVTEKGKYVELRCDPISGHTALYWYRQSLGQGPEFLIYFQGTGAADDSGLPNDRFFAVRPEGSVSTLKIQRTERGDSAVYLCASSLHGAGSPLHFGNGTRLTVT.

The chain recombines TRBV5-4 with TRBJ1-6; perhaps TRBD1 as D (5 bases). Germline V lookup: CDR1 SGHNT, CDR2 YYREEE (reference sequence). CDR3 length: 14 residues. V lost 4 bases and J lost 5, with 10 bases in between. CDR3 bases: TGTGCCAGCAGCCTGGGGGGGAATAATTCACCCCTCCACTTT. It specifies CASSLGGNNSPLHF.

V gene TRBV29-1 combines with J gene TRBJ1-2, with D perhaps matching TRBD1 (6 bases). This CDR3 is 13 amino acids long. In germline, CDR1 is SQVTM, CDR2 ANQGSEA. The germline V and J ends were trimmed by 4 bases and 8 bases, with 17 bases remaining between them. The CDR3 nucleotides read TGCAGCGTTGTTAGCAGGGGAATCGGAGGCTACACCTTC. Translated, it gives CSVVSRGIGGYTF.